This T cell receptor beta chain was captured in a study of blood T cell repertoires in COVID-19. Study context: The origin of the acute and convalescent COVID-19 samples was the United States, Italy and Spain. Nucleic acid was either cDNA or gDNA, and it came from T cells, B-cell-depleted T cells, or PBMCs.

Authors' analysis steps: Counts of nucleated cells, estimated from reference gene primer amplification, were obtained. Assay used: immunoSEQ multiplex PCR; TCRdb lists only in-frame clones, some missing. V and J calls and clone size come straight from that table; D and trimming were deduced from the DNA. The repertoire consists of roughly 100,000 clones, with about three quarters occurring once and the leading ten covering around 19%. V shed 0 bases and J shed 2 bases, with 11 bases lying between them. Germline V gene sequence: CDR1 SQVTM, CDR2 ANQGSEA. The CDR3 contains 15 residues. The chain carries TRBV29-1 and TRBJ1-3, with D possibly TRBD1 on 6 matching bases. Sequencing was carried out using peripheral blood. This receptor was taken from a woman in her seventies with acute or convalescent COVID-19. This CDR3 reads CSVEDLTGAGNTIYF. DNA for the CDR3: TGCAGCGTTGAAGATCTGACAGGTGCTGGAAACACCATATATTTT. Together with reference TRBV29-1 and TRBJ1-3, the CDR3 gives the full variable domain: SAVISQKPSRDICQRGTSLTIQCQVDSQVTMMFWYRQQPGQSLTLIATANQGSEATYESGFVIDKFPISRPNLTFSTLTVSNMSPEDSSIYLCSVEDLTGAGNTIYFGEGSWLTVV.